This entry lists 25 T cell receptor beta chains sequenced from one sample in a study of radiotherapy plus CTLA-4 blockade in lung cancer. TCRdb's copy holds only in-frame clones and misses some; the assay was immunoSEQ multiplex PCR. Altogether tens of thousands of clones are present, 60% to 85% being singletons, with the ten largest covering under 4.5%. The sequences come from peripheral blood, collected from a patient treated with radiotherapy plus ipilimumab. The receptor set was obtained from a human donor with non-small cell lung cancer who had a partial response to radiotherapy plus ipilimumab. Some clones in this sample may be carry-over from other donors' samples.

This clone came up a few times. The chain carries TRBV7-7 and TRBJ1-5; 8 positions match TRBD1. The CDR3 spans 18 residues. The V and J ends lost 8 bases and 0 bases, in that order; junction bases with no gene match: 15. Looked up from germline, CDR1 is SSHAT and CDR2 is FNYEAQ (reference sequence). The CDR3 protein is CASSRPGTGSYSNQPQHF. CDR3 DNA: TGTGCCAGCTCTCGACCAGGGACAGGATCCTATAGCAATCAGCCCCAGCATTTT.

The chain combines TRBV18 with TRBJ1-6; tentative D call: TRBD1 (6 bases). The germline V and J ends were trimmed by 2 bases and 9 bases, with 17 bases remaining between them. CDR1 is KGHSH and CDR2 is LQKENI in the germline V gene. This CDR3 spans 16 amino acids. CDR3 sequence: CASSPSGDTLGSPLHF. The DNA of the CDR3 is TGTGCCAGCTCACCAAGCGGGGACACCCTAGGTTCACCCCTCCACTTT.

This rearrangement joins TRBV7-9 to TRBJ2-4; 8 nucleotides match TRBD2. CDR1 is SEHNR and CDR2 is FQNEAQ in the germline V gene (reference sequence). The trim removed 8 bases at V and 9 bases at J, leaving 15 bases unmatched. This CDR3 is built from 15 residues. CDR3 nucleotides: TGTGCCAGCCCCCCCGACGGGAGGGAATGGGGCATTCAGTACTTC. Residues: CASPPDGREWGIQYF.

On this clone: One end of the junction fails to match germline, which may point to a read error. V is TRBV7-9 and J is TRBJ2-1; possibly TRBD2 for D (5 bases). CDR1 and CDR2 from the germline V gene are SEHNR and FQNEAQ (reference sequence). The CDR3 runs 12 residues. CDR3 sequence reads: CASSLYQGSSVF. CDR3 sequence (DNA): TGTGCCAGCAGCTTATATCAAGGGAGTTCGGTCTTC.

The CDR3 nucleotides read TGTGCCAGCAGCTTAGGGGGGACAGAAGAGACCCAGTACTTC. This encodes CASSLGGTEETQYF. The chain joins TRBV11-3 to TRBJ2-5, with 7 nucleotides matching TRBD1. The CDR3 runs 14 residues. The V gene's germline CDR1 is SGHNT and CDR2 YENEEA. The ends lost 1 base at V and 3 bases at J; junction bases unmatched: 2.

For the CDR3, the DNA is TGCGCCAGCAGCTTGTTGGCTAGCGGGATTACAGATACGCAGTATTTT. Its protein is CASSLLASGITDTQYF. The rearrangement joins TRBV5-1 to TRBJ2-3; TRBD2 aligns across 9 bases. This CDR3 contains 16 residues. Germline V gene lookup returns CDR1 SGHRS and CDR2 YFSETQ. J gave up 3 bases and V 1 base, and 6 bases lay outside the gene matches.

V gene TRBV28 combines with J gene TRBJ2-3; 10 bases map to TRBD1. Germline V gene data show CDR1 as MDHEN and CDR2 as SYDVKM. CDR3 length equals 17 residues. After removal of 3 bases from V and 6 bases from J, the junction contained 12 bases not matched to a gene. The CDR3 DNA reads TGTGCCAGCAGTTTCCCGTCGACAGGGGGCGCAGGGGATACGCAGTATTTT. Its translation is CASSFPSTGGAGDTQYF.

The rearrangement joins TRBV18 to TRBJ2-7; perhaps TRBD1 as D (5 bases). Germline V gene lookup returns CDR1 KGHSH and CDR2 LQKENI. This CDR3 spans 13 amino acids. The ends were cut back, 5 bases at V and 2 bases at J, with 10 bases in the middle. CDR3 in amino acids: CASSGASTYEQYF. The CDR3 DNA sequence: TGTGCCAGCTCAGGGGCCTCAACCTACGAGCAGTACTTC.

The chain combines TRBV7-9 with TRBJ2-7, with TRBD1 matching 8 bases. The germline gives CDR1 SEHNR, CDR2 FQNEAQ (reference sequence). This CDR3 region has 15 residues. Unmatched junction bases numbered 8, after V lost 5 bases and J lost 2 bases. The CDR3 is CASSARGLGTYEQYF. The DNA of the CDR3 is TGTGCCAGCAGCGCCAGGGGGCTAGGCACCTACGAGCAGTACTTC.

The gene calls are TRBV18 and TRBJ1-5; D not certain. CDR1 and CDR2 (germline): KGHSH, LQKENI. This CDR3 region has 13 residues. V lost 5 bases, J lost 4 bases, and 9 bases lay in between. CDR3 sequence: CASSAAGNQPQHF. DNA for the CDR3: TGTGCCAGCTCAGCCGCGGGAAATCAGCCCCAGCATTTT.

The J gene is TRBJ1-5, the V gene TRBV28; no reliable D call. Germline CDR1 is MDHEN and CDR2 is SYDVKM. This CDR3 comprises 16 residues. V lost 5 bases, J lost 6 bases, and 20 bases lay in between. The CDR3 reads CASSRLGLLMGQPQHF. In DNA form, the CDR3 reads TGTGCCAGCAGTCGTCTTGGACTCCTCATGGGTCAGCCCCAGCATTTT.

V usage is TRBV5-1 and J usage is TRBJ2-3; TRBD1 agrees at 11 bases. With V trimmed by 0 bases and J by 5 bases, 5 bases remained unmatched. The germline V gene has CDR1 SGHRS and CDR2 YFSETQ. This CDR3 has 16 amino acids. CDR3 residues: CASSLEGTGGVDTQYF. CDR3 nucleotide sequence: TGCGCCAGCAGCTTGGAAGGGACAGGGGGAGTAGATACGCAGTATTTT.

The rearrangement joins TRBV7-7 to TRBJ2-7, with 9 bases lining up with TRBD1. Germline CDR1 reads SSHAT; CDR2 reads FNYEAQ (reference sequence). J lost 4 bases, V lost 2 bases, and 6 bases had no gene match. This CDR3 has 15 amino acids. CDR3 loop: CASSLPPDRGYEQYF. In nucleotides, the CDR3 is TGTGCCAGCAGCTTACCTCCGGACAGGGGTTACGAGCAGTACTTC.

The chain combines TRBV6-1 with TRBJ2-1; 9 bases match TRBD1. Trimming removed 7 bases from V and 8 bases from J; junction bases left unmatched: 12. The CDR3 has 15 residues. CDR1 MNHNS and CDR2 SASEGT come from the germline V gene. The CDR3 sequence: CASTATRTGADEQFF. CDR3 nucleotides: TGTGCCAGCACCGCTACTAGGACAGGGGCTGATGAGCAGTTCTTC.

The chain carries TRBV21-1 and TRBJ2-7; the D call TRBD1 from the table was never checked on the DNA. TRBV21-1 is a listed pseudogene. This CDR3 region has 19 residues. The CDR3 protein is CASSKGVGTKDQVSYEQYF. Here the CDR3 DNA reads TGTGCCAGCAGCAAAGGGGTAGGAACAAAAGATCAGGTCTCCTACGAGCAGTACTTC.

The chain couples TRBV7-9 to TRBJ2-7; no definite D call. CDR3 length equals 13 residues. Looked up from germline, CDR1 is SEHNR and CDR2 is FQNEAQ (reference sequence). With 1 base removed from V and 2 bases from J, the gap between germline ends came to 6 bases. CDR3 sequence: CASSLGLAYEQYF. Written as DNA, the CDR3 is TGTGCCAGCAGCTTAGGGCTAGCCTACGAGCAGTACTTC.

This clone has a handful of counts. V gene TRBV19 combines with J gene TRBJ1-4, with D uncertain. V was shortened by 3 bases and J by 0 bases, with 8 bases between the two germline ends. The CDR3 runs 15 residues. Per germline, CDR1 LNHDA and CDR2 SQIVND (reference sequence). CDR3 protein: CASSIGDSTNEKLFF. The CDR3 coding sequence is TGTGCCAGTAGTATCGGGGATTCAACTAATGAAAAACTGTTTTTT.

J is TRBJ1-2 and V is TRBV10-3, with TRBD1 matching 7 bases. Germline V gene lookup returns CDR1 ENHRY and CDR2 SYGVKD. This CDR3 region has 13 residues. V lost 10 bases, J lost 2 bases, and 7 bases stayed unmatched. Here the CDR3 DNA reads TGTGCCAACCGCCCAGGGGGGAACTATGGCTACACCTTC. It is translated as CANRPGGNYGYTF.

This clone came up once. In DNA, the CDR3 is TGCGCCACCAGAGGGACACTCTCCGGGGAGCTGTTTTTT. Translating it yields CATRGTLSGELFF. The chain carries TRBV5-1 and TRBJ2-2, with D possibly being TRBD1 (6 bases). The CDR3 length is 13 residues. V was cut by 9 bases and J by 6 bases, with 15 bases left in between. Germline CDR1 and CDR2: SGHRS and YFSETQ.

V is TRBV19 and J is TRBJ2-2; D gene ambiguous. The germline V and J ends were trimmed by 4 bases and 1 base, with 10 bases remaining between them. This CDR3 is built from 15 residues. Germline V gene data show CDR1 as LNHDA and CDR2 as SQIVND (reference sequence). The CDR3 protein is CASSTATGNTGELFF. As DNA, the CDR3 is TGTGCCAGTAGTACGGCGACGGGGAACACCGGGGAGCTGTTTTTT.

The gene calls are TRBV27 and TRBJ2-4; 8 bases line up with TRBD2. The CDR3 covers 14 residues. The V gene's germline CDR1 is MNHEY and CDR2 SMNVEV (reference sequence). V trimming: 3 bases; J trimming: 9 bases; junction bases outside the gene matches: 7. CDR3 residues: CASSFGGARSIQYF. The CDR3 region has the DNA TGTGCCAGCAGTTTCGGGGGGGCCAGGAGCATTCAGTACTTC.

The chain uses TRBV11-3 and TRBJ2-2, with 7 positions matching TRBD1. The CDR3 length is 13 residues. Germline CDR1 is SGHNT and CDR2 is YENEEA. Losses at the gene ends were 4 bases for V and 6 bases for J; bases not matched to a gene: 2. CDR3 in amino acids: CASSSTGAGELFF. In nucleotides, the CDR3 is TGTGCCAGCAGCTCAACAGGGGCCGGGGAGCTGTTTTTT.

V is TRBV7-2 and J is TRBJ2-5, with TRBD2 as a possible D gene (7 bases). The V end was cut by 6 bases, the J end by 5 bases, with 13 bases between. Looked up from germline, CDR1 is SGHTA and CDR2 is FQGNSA. There are 13 residues in the CDR3. CDR3 coding DNA: TGTGCCAGCAGTCGCGGGGGCCCGGAGACCCAGTACTTC. This gives the protein CASSRGGPETQYF.

This clone came up once. At one end the junction does not follow the germline gene, possibly because of a read error. CDR3 region: CASSLGSMENIF. The CDR3 bases are TGTGCCAGCAGCTTAGGGTCGATGGAGAATATCTTC. The rearrangement links TRBV7-9 to TRBJ2-1, with unresolved D. The germline CDR1 and CDR2 sequences are SEHNR and FQNEAQ (reference sequence). The CDR3 consists of 12 residues.

This clone appeared once. The chain carries TRBV6-4 and TRBJ2-2; D is possibly TRBD1 (5 bases). This CDR3 has 14 amino acids. Trimming pared 5 bases from V and 1 base from J, leaving 8 bases between. Germline loops: CDR1 MRHNA, CDR2 SNTAGT. CDR3 residues: CASSTDRNTGELFF. The CDR3 nucleotides read TGTGCCAGCAGTACTGACAGGAACACCGGGGAGCTGTTTTTT.